The 17 T cell receptor beta chains listed next were all sequenced from one sample in a study of blood T cell repertoires in COVID-19 (dated by TCRdb to the early 2020s). Libraries were constructed by the immunoSEQ multiplex PCR assay. This immuneACCESS table, as held by TCRdb, lists in-frame sequences with V and J called but not all clones. Of the missing ones, under half trace to an unresolved V gene in checked studies; the others have no known cause. This sample is represented by about 140,000 clones; 81% of them were singletons. The ten largest clonotypes hold around 8.5% of the sample. Sequenced material: peripheral blood. These receptors all stem from a human donor in a cohort sampled during active COVID-19.

This clone was counted a single time. The chain combines TRBV7-9 with TRBJ2-3, with D unclear. CDR1 is SEHNR, CDR2 FQNEAQ, per germline (reference sequence). Trimming took 7 bases from V and 0 from J, leaving 14 bases between them. There are 15 residues in the CDR3. This chain's CDR3 is CASNRVAGSTDTQYF. In nucleotides, the CDR3 is TGTGCCAGCAACCGAGTAGCCGGAAGCACAGATACGCAGTATTTT.

The chain joins TRBV13 to TRBJ2-1, with 13 nucleotides matching TRBD2. The CDR3 spans 19 residues. V gave up 6 bases and J gave up 0 bases; unmatched junction bases: 11. The germline V gene encodes CDR1 PRHDT and CDR2 FYEKMQ (reference sequence). CDR3 residues: CASRYGTSGILSSYNEQFF. The CDR3 nucleotides read TGTGCCAGCAGATACGGGACTAGCGGGATTCTGAGCTCCTACAATGAGCAGTTCTTC.

V is TRBV27 and J is TRBJ1-4, with TRBD1 identical over 8 bases. The CDR3 covers 19 residues. Per the germline V gene, CDR1 is MNHEY and CDR2 is SMNVEV (reference sequence). Unmatched junction bases numbered 17, after V lost 2 bases and J lost 6 bases. The CDR3 DNA reads as TGTGCCAGCAGTTTAGGTCCCCCCCCAGGGGGCGAGGGGGATGAAAAACTGTTTTTT. Its protein is CASSLGPPPGGEGDEKLFF.

J is TRBJ2-6 and V is TRBV4-2, with D unclear. The germline gives CDR1 LGHNA, CDR2 YNFKEQ. This CDR3 comprises 16 residues. Trimming removed 0 bases at V and 0 bases at J, with 6 bases between. CDR3 nucleotides: TGTGCCAGCAGCCAAGATCCCAACTCTGGGGCCAACGTCCTGACTTTC. Its translation is CASSQDPNSGANVLTF.

This clone was observed a single time. The chain uses TRBV3-1 (or the pseudogene TRBV3-2) and TRBJ2-7, with 7 bases identical to TRBD2. Germline CDR1 reads LGHDT; CDR2 reads YNNKEL (reference sequence). CDR3 length: 13 amino acids. Trimming removed 1 base from V and 6 bases from J; junction bases left unmatched: 3. As DNA, the CDR3 is TGTGCCAGCAGCCAAGTCACGGGAGGCGAGCAGTACTTC. Translation gives CASSQVTGGEQYF.

This chain uses TRBV21-1 with TRBJ2-7; TRBD2, the table's D call, lacks a check against the DNA. TRBV21-1 is given as a pseudogene. The CDR3 runs 16 residues. The CDR3 reads CASSKGGGRELYEQYF. For the CDR3, the DNA is TGTGCCAGCAGCAAAGGGGGGGGGCGGGAGCTTTACGAGCAGTACTTC.

The V call is TRBV9, the J call TRBJ1-2, with D hard to call. This CDR3 contains 15 residues. V dropped 0 bases and J dropped 4 bases, with 13 bases sitting between them. Germline loops: CDR1 SGDLS, CDR2 YYNGEE. This chain's CDR3 is CASSVAGDPIYGYTF. CDR3 nucleotide sequence: TGTGCCAGCAGCGTAGCCGGGGATCCCATCTATGGCTACACCTTC.

The chain has TRBV27 and TRBJ1-4; perhaps TRBD1 as D (6 bases). The ends were cut back, 6 bases at V and 4 bases at J, with 15 bases in the middle. CDR3 length: 15 residues. CDR1 and CDR2 from the germline V gene are MNHEY and SMNVEV (reference sequence). The chain's CDR3 is CASSSAGAGNEKLFF. CDR3 sequence (DNA): TGTGCCAGCAGCAGCGCGGGGGCAGGTAATGAAAAACTGTTTTTT.

V is TRBV6-5 and J is TRBJ2-3, with 9 nucleotides matching TRBD2. The CDR3 is made up of 16 amino acids. Germline trimming cut 0 bases from V and 3 bases from J; bases unmatched to any gene: 4. Germline lookup yields CDR1 MNHEY and CDR2 SVGAGI. The CDR3, as DNA: TGTGCCAGCAGTTACTCCCTAGCGGGGAAAACAGATACGCAGTATTTT. Protein: CASSYSLAGKTDTQYF.

The chain has TRBV7-2 and TRBJ1-2, with TRBD1 matching 8 bases. Germline V CDR1 and CDR2: SGHTA, FQGNSA. This CDR3 region has 14 residues. Losses at the gene ends were 6 bases for V and 5 bases for J; bases not matched to a gene: 8. CDR3 amino acids: CASRKTGVGYGYTF. CDR3 nucleotides: TGTGCCAGCAGGAAGACAGGGGTGGGATATGGCTACACCTTC. The full variable domain, its missing parts supplied by reference TRBV7-2 and TRBJ1-2, is GAGVSQSPSNKVTEKGKDVELRCDPISGHTALYWYRQSLGQGLEFLIYFQGNSAPDKSGLPSDRFSAERTGGSVSTLTIQRTQQEDSAVYLCASRKTGVGYGYTFGSGTRLTVV.

The chain is built from TRBV28 and TRBJ2-3; D remains unclear. CDR1 and CDR2 from the germline V gene are MDHEN and SYDVKM. The germline V and J ends were trimmed by 1 base and 6 bases, with 11 bases remaining between them. CDR3 length: 14 residues. DNA for the CDR3: TGTGCCAGCAGTTTATCCCCCCTTCGTGATACGCAGTATTTT. Protein: CASSLSPLRDTQYF.

This chain uses TRBV2 with TRBJ1-5; no clear D. The CDR3 contains 13 residues. V was trimmed by 6 bases and J by 5 bases, leaving 11 bases between them. Germline CDR1 reads SNHLY; CDR2 reads FYNNEI. The CDR3: CASSFDMDQPQHF. The DNA for the CDR3 is TGTGCCAGCAGCTTCGACATGGATCAGCCCCAGCATTTT. Full variable domain (remainder filled in from reference TRBV2 and TRBJ1-5): EPEVTQTPSHQVTQMGQEVILRCVPISNHLYFYWYRQILGQKVEFLVSFYNNEISEKSEIFDDQFSVERPDGSNFTLKIRSTKLEDSAMYFCASSFDMDQPQHFGDGTRLSIL.

J is TRBJ1-2 and V is TRBV19; TRBD1 agrees at 10 bases. Trimming took 3 bases from V and 8 from J; bases not matched to a gene: 9. CDR3 length: 15 residues. Germline V gene data show CDR1 as LNHDA and CDR2 as SQIVND (reference sequence). This CDR3 reads CASSISDRGPEGYTF. CDR3 in DNA: TGTGCCAGTAGTATTTCTGACAGGGGGCCTGAAGGCTACACCTTC.

This clone was observed a few times. The V and J genes are TRBV5-6 and TRBJ2-3, with D unresolved. Trimming cost V 2 bases and J 2 bases, with 12 bases left between them. The CDR3 contains 15 residues. Germline V gene lookup returns CDR1 SGHDT and CDR2 YYEEEE. The CDR3 nucleotides read TGTGCCAGCAGCTTTGAGTCGAGAACCACAGATACGCAGTATTTT. Translating gives CASSFESRTTDTQYF.

The V gene is TRBV5-1, the J gene TRBJ1-6; 9 bases are shared with TRBD1. Germline V gives CDR1 SGHRS, CDR2 YFSETQ. The CDR3 totals 15 residues. After removal of 5 bases from V and 5 bases from J, the junction contained 5 bases not matched to a gene. The CDR3 loop is CASRKRQGDNSPLHF. In nucleotides, the CDR3 is TGCGCCAGCAGAAAAAGACAGGGGGATAATTCACCCCTCCACTTT. Variable domain in full (rest from reference TRBV5-1 and TRBJ1-6): KAGVTQTPRYLIKTRGQQVTLSCSPISGHRSVSWYQQTPGQGLQFLFEYFSETQRNKGNFPGRFSGRQFSNSRSEMNVSTLELGDSALYLCASRKRQGDNSPLHFGNGTRLTVT.

This chain links TRBV6-5 with TRBJ1-3; D remains unclear. Trimming removed 11 bases at V and 0 bases at J, with 14 bases between. This CDR3 comprises 14 residues. Germline values: CDR1 MNHEY, CDR2 SVGAGI. The CDR3 sequence is CASRKLRSGNTIYF. The CDR3 DNA reads as TGTGCCTCTCGTAAACTTCGCTCTGGAAACACCATATATTTT.

V usage is TRBV7-9 and J usage is TRBJ2-5; the match to TRBD2 covers 9 bases. The V and J ends lost 1 base and 5 bases, in that order; junction bases with no gene match: 5. CDR3 size: 15 residues. Germline CDR1 reads SEHNR; CDR2 reads FQNEAQ (reference sequence). CDR3 sequence: CASSLVAGAAETQYF. As DNA, the CDR3 is TGTGCCAGCAGCTTAGTAGCGGGAGCAGCCGAGACCCAGTACTTC.